This TCR beta chain was documented in a study of T cell repertoires in cytomegalovirus infection. About the research overall: Well-studied HLA-B-restricted epitopes and recently identified HLA-C-restricted epitopes of CMV were both used in the study. CMV infection and matching HLA type were both indicated by public TCR beta signatures. Study-level findings and limits: Carriers of CMV plus the relevant HLA were identified by cumulative public TCR beta family frequency. HLA-C-restricted, CMV-specific TCR beta clonotypes were dominant ex vivo.

This clonotype was counted ten times or more. Its antigen is unidentified. TCRdb re-analysed the reads in MiXCR, keeping a single row per CDR3 protein. The table lists some 700,000 distinct CDR3 sequences, roughly 33% of them singletons. The V gene's germline CDR1 is SGHDT and CDR2 YYEEEE. This CDR3 has 14 amino acids. V trimming: 2 bases; J trimming: 4 bases; junction bases outside the gene matches: 4. This sequence joins TRBV5-6 and TRBJ2-5, with 8 bases identical to TRBD1. The receptor was derived from a human donor in good health (CMV status not recorded). Some clones in this sample may be carry-over from other donors' samples. The sample consisted of cultured PBMCs, taken from culture after CMV antigen stimulation. The CDR3 DNA is TGTGCCAGCAGCTTAGGACAGGGTAGAGAGACCCAGTACTTC. Residues: CASSLGQGRETQYF.